Only one count was recorded for the clone carrying this T cell receptor beta chain. The length of the CDR3 is 17 residues. Germline CDR1 reads SGHAT; CDR2 reads FQNNGV. With 4 bases clipped from V and 2 bases from J, the junction kept 6 bases outside the gene matches. The data originate from a study of blood T cell repertoires in COVID-19. Methods used by the authors: Scientists estimated how many nucleated cells there were by amplifying reference gene primers. Clones were read by immunoSEQ multiplex PCR, and TCRdb kept only the in-frame ones, dropping some. The V and J calls and the clone size are those of that table, but D and trimming were determined from the DNA. The sample has roughly 150,000 clones; approximately 91% are singletons.

The sequence derives from a man between 18 and 29 years old with acute or convalescent COVID-19. The sequencing sample was made of peripheral blood. The chain links TRBV11-2 to TRBJ2-5; 14 bases align to TRBD2. CDR3 DNA: TGTGCCAGCAGCTCCAGGACTAGCGGGAGGCCTCAAGAGACCCAGTACTTC. Translating it yields CASSSRTSGRPQETQYF.